Below, one T cell receptor beta chain is given with its context. Its antigen is unknown. The entry originates in a study of graft-versus-host responses after intestinal transplantation. Germline V gene sequence: CDR1 MNHEY, CDR2 SMNVEV (reference sequence). This CDR3 region has 14 residues. V shed 3 bases, J shed 7 bases, and the junction held 6 bases outside the gene matches. Libraries were prepared by immunoSEQ multiplex PCR; TCRdb keeps only in-frame clonotypes and omits some of them. Of about 93,000 clones in the sample, roughly 93% were seen once. Here the sequenced sample was unstimulated CD8+ T cells sorted from spleen or lymph node cells, taken before intestinal transplant. This TCR was recovered from a human donor who received an intestinal transplant. The genes are TRBV27 and TRBJ2-1; TRBD2 aligns across 7 bases. CDR3 bases: TGTGCCAGCAGTTTTTCGGGTAGCGGGAATGAGCAGTTCTTC. Protein product: CASSFSGSGNEQFF.